The 27 T cell receptor beta chains listed next were all sequenced from one sample in a study of beta chain features in type 1 diabetes. General study points: Moderately but significantly shorter TCRB CDR3s were found in Type 1 diabetes patients in all four CD4+ subsets.

Their antigens are not known. Expressed TCRB transcripts were sequenced because the entire RNA isolate underwent reverse transcription. The protocol was immunoSEQ multiplex PCR, while the TCRdb copy is restricted to in-frame clones and leaves out a portion. The sample consists of around 250,000 clones, around 22% of them appearing once. The sequencing sample was made of naive CD4+ T cells from blood. The origin of the receptors is a woman younger than 45 with type 1 diabetes.

There are a few counts of this clone. The rearrangement uses TRBV5-8 and TRBJ1-1; D is possibly TRBD1 (5 bases). Deletions cut 1 base from V and 4 bases from J, with 11 bases between. The CDR3 covers 14 residues. From germline, CDR1 is SGHTS and CDR2 YDEGEE. DNA of the CDR3: TGTGCCAGCAGCTTGCAGGGATCGAGCACTGAAGCTTTCTTT. The encoded protein is CASSLQGSSTEAFF.

The gene calls are TRBV19 and TRBJ2-3; no firm D call. Germline CDR1 is LNHDA and CDR2 is SQIVND (reference sequence). The CDR3 loop spans 12 amino acids. The V and J ends lost 5 bases and 6 bases respectively, with 9 bases between them. The CDR3 nucleotides are TGTGCCAGTAGTTGGCTAGACGATACGCAGTATTTT. This codes for CASSWLDDTQYF.

This chain connects TRBV30 to TRBJ1-2; 7 bases fit TRBD1. V shed 2 bases and J 7 bases; nucleotides not matched to a gene: 7. The germline CDR1 and CDR2 sequences are GTSNPN and SVGIG (reference sequence). This CDR3 has 13 residues. The CDR3 loop is CAWSLRPGGGYTF. The CDR3 DNA follows: TGTGCCTGGAGTCTCCGTCCAGGGGGTGGCTACACCTTC.

The chain is built from TRBV29-1 and TRBJ2-5; D is perhaps TRBD1 (5 bases). The ends were cut back, 5 bases at V and 5 bases at J, with 12 bases in the middle. Germline-derived CDR1 and CDR2 are SQVTM and ANQGSEA. This CDR3 spans 12 amino acids. In DNA form, the CDR3 reads TGCAGCGTTCATGTGGGGCACGAGACCCAGTACTTC. Translation: CSVHVGHETQYF.

This clone was seen only a few times. The chain employs TRBV7-9 and TRBJ2-7, with D perhaps matching TRBD1 (5 bases). Germline loops: CDR1 SEHNR, CDR2 FQNEAQ (reference sequence). The CDR3 is 14 amino acids. V shed 5 bases and J shed 3 bases, with 14 bases lying between them. The CDR3 loop reads CASSEQAPDYEQYF. The CDR3 region has the DNA TGTGCCAGCAGCGAACAGGCACCTGACTACGAGCAGTACTTC.

This clone came up a few times. The chain recombines TRBV19 with TRBJ2-1, with 8 bases matching TRBD1. Germline V gene data show CDR1 as LNHDA and CDR2 as SQIVND (reference sequence). With 5 bases clipped from V and 7 bases from J, the junction kept 7 bases outside the gene matches. The CDR3 runs 14 residues. CDR3 amino acids: CASSLAGGWNEQFF. CDR3 DNA: TGTGCCAGTAGTTTGGCAGGGGGCTGGAATGAGCAGTTCTTC.

For the CDR3, the DNA is TGCGCCAGCAGCTTACAGGGAGTAGTCGGCTACACCTTC. This encodes CASSLQGVVGYTF. The J gene is TRBJ1-2, the V gene TRBV5-1; D is perhaps TRBD1 (6 bases). Germline values: CDR1 SGHRS, CDR2 YFSETQ. Deletions cut 2 bases from V and 8 bases from J, with 13 bases between. The CDR3 has 13 residues.

V usage is TRBV18 and J usage is TRBJ1-3; 7 nucleotides align to TRBD1. CDR3 size: 17 residues. V gave up 1 base and J gave up 0 bases; unmatched junction bases: 6. The germline V gene has CDR1 KGHSH and CDR2 LQKENI. CDR3 nucleotides: TGTGCCAGCTCACCACTCGGACAGGTCCACTCTGGAAACACCATATATTTT. Translated: CASSPLGQVHSGNTIYF.

This clone appeared a few times. The chain couples TRBV7-9 to TRBJ2-1; no clear D gene. The CDR3 is made up of 13 amino acids. V was trimmed by 4 bases and J by 1 base, leaving 5 bases between them. CDR1 and CDR2 (germline): SEHNR, FQNEAQ (reference sequence). This chain's CDR3 is CASSSRSYNEQFF. In DNA, the CDR3 is TGTGCCAGCAGCTCTAGGTCCTACAATGAGCAGTTCTTC.

The rearrangement joins TRBV5-1 to TRBJ1-1; D remains ambiguous. Per the germline V gene, CDR1 is SGHRS and CDR2 is YFSETQ. CDR3 length: 14 amino acids. V lost 4 bases and J lost 1, with 11 bases in between. The CDR3 sequence is CASSLAGQNTEAFF. The CDR3 DNA is TGCGCCAGCAGCCTAGCGGGCCAGAACACTGAAGCTTTCTTT.

In the case of this clone: The sample holds other DNA sequences that translate to the same CDR3. V is TRBV29-1 and J is TRBJ2-7; TRBD1 agrees at 9 bases. Germline V gene lookup returns CDR1 SQVTM and CDR2 ANQGSEA. The CDR3 runs 13 residues. J was trimmed by 4 bases and V by 4 bases; bases with no gene match: 5. The CDR3 here is CSVAGTGPYEQYF. Here the CDR3 DNA reads TGCAGCGTTGCCGGGACAGGGCCATACGAGCAGTACTTC.

The gene calls are TRBV2 and TRBJ2-3; 8 bases fit TRBD2. CDR3 size: 14 residues. The germline gives CDR1 SNHLY, CDR2 FYNNEI. V lost 7 bases, J lost 1 base, and 4 bases stayed unmatched. CDR3 loop: CASMREVGTDTQYF. Written as DNA, the CDR3 is TGTGCCAGCATGCGGGAGGTGGGCACAGATACGCAGTATTTT.

This clone turned up a few times. The chain is built from TRBV6-6 and TRBJ2-7; tentatively, D is TRBD2 (5 bases). The CDR3 has 14 amino acids. The V end was cut by 6 bases, the J end by 0 bases, with 12 bases between. Per germline, CDR1 MNHNY and CDR2 SVGAGI (reference sequence). DNA for the CDR3: TGTGCCAGCAGCCGCCGAGCGGCCTCCTACGAGCAGTACTTC. As protein: CASSRRAASYEQYF.

J is TRBJ2-1 and V is TRBV5-6; D is possibly TRBD2 (5 bases). The CDR3 is made up of 11 amino acids. Germline CDR1 reads SGHDT; CDR2 reads YYEEEE. The V end was cut by 5 bases, the J end by 13 bases, with 13 bases between. CDR3 sequence reads: CASSLYREQFF. The CDR3 nucleotides are TGTGCCAGCAGTTTATACCGGGAACAGTTCTTC.

The V call is TRBV2, the J call TRBJ1-5, with D unclear. Per germline, CDR1 SNHLY and CDR2 FYNNEI. V was pared by 9 bases and J by 2 bases, with 8 bases between. CDR3 length: 12 amino acids. The CDR3 DNA reads TGTGCCAGTAACAACGGCAATCAGCCCCAGCATTTT. This encodes CASNNGNQPQHF. Looking up the rest from reference TRBV2 and TRBJ1-5 gives the full variable domain: EPEVTQTPSHQVTQMGQEVILRCVPISNHLYFYWYRQILGQKVEFLVSFYNNEISEKSEIFDDQFSVERPDGSNFTLKIRSTKLEDSAMYFCASNNGNQPQHFGDGTRLSIL.

V gene TRBV27 combines with J gene TRBJ1-1; 11 nucleotides align to TRBD1. There are 14 residues in the CDR3. With 4 bases clipped from V and 5 bases from J, the junction kept 3 bases outside the gene matches. From germline, CDR1 is MNHEY and CDR2 SMNVEV (reference sequence). As DNA, the CDR3 is TGTGCCAGCAGTTGGGGGACAGGGGGGACTGAAGCTTTCTTT. This sequence encodes CASSWGTGGTEAFF.

A few counts support this clone. The chain links TRBV11-2 to TRBJ2-7; a weak D match, TRBD2 (6 bases). Trimming took off 1 base at V and 1 base at J, with 11 bases between the two ends. This CDR3 is built from 15 residues. Per germline, CDR1 SGHAT and CDR2 FQNNGV. The CDR3 here is CASSLVGGMSYEQYF. CDR3 coding DNA: TGTGCCAGCAGCTTAGTCGGCGGGATGTCCTACGAGCAGTACTTC. Together with reference TRBV11-2 and TRBJ2-7, the CDR3 gives the full variable domain: EAGVAQSPRYKIIEKRQSVAFWCNPISGHATLYWYQQILGQGPKLLIQFQNNGVVDDSQLPKDRFSAERLKGVDSTLKIQPAKLEDSAVYLCASSLVGGMSYEQYFGPGTRLTVT.

This clone turned up a few times. The chain couples TRBV7-9 to TRBJ2-5; D perhaps matches TRBD2 (6 bases). V was shortened by 5 bases and J by 1 base, with 17 bases between the two germline ends. This CDR3 has 16 residues. Germline CDR1 and CDR2: SEHNR and FQNEAQ (reference sequence). CDR3 DNA sequence: TGTGCCAGCAGCCGCCTTCTAGCGCGTACCCAAGAGACCCAGTACTTC. The encoded protein is CASSRLLARTQETQYF.

J is TRBJ2-7 and V is TRBV18; 10 bases are shared with TRBD2. This CDR3 has 14 residues. The V gene's germline CDR1 is KGHSH and CDR2 LQKENI. V lost 2 bases and J lost 4; bases outside the gene matches: 2. CDR3 sequence: CASSPSSGSYEQYF. CDR3 bases: TGTGCCAGCTCACCATCTAGCGGGAGTTACGAGCAGTACTTC.

There are a few counts of this clone. V usage is TRBV5-4 and J usage is TRBJ2-2; 7 nucleotides line up with TRBD2. This CDR3 is built from 15 residues. From germline, CDR1 is SGHNT and CDR2 YYREEE (reference sequence). The V segment lost 1 base and the J segment 6 bases; nucleotides outside the gene matches: 6. The CDR3 DNA is TGTGCCAGCAGCTTGAAGACCACTAGCGCCGGGGAGCTGTTTTTT. Residues: CASSLKTTSAGELFF.

The genes are TRBV20-1 and TRBJ1-2, with D possibly TRBD1 on 5 matching bases. Germline V CDR1 and CDR2: DFQATT, SNEGSKA (reference sequence). This CDR3 spans 9 amino acids. CDR3 DNA sequence: TGCAAAACAGGAATCGGCTACACCTTC. Translated: CKTGIGYTF.

CDR3 DNA sequence: TGTGCCAGCAGGGGACTAGAGGGCACAGATACGCAGTATTTT. This translates into CASRGLEGTDTQYF. The chain employs TRBV6-5 and TRBJ2-3; 8 nucleotides line up with TRBD2. CDR3 length equals 14 residues. The germline gives CDR1 MNHEY, CDR2 SVGAGI. V shed 6 bases and J 1 base; nucleotides not matched to a gene: 3.

The chain recombines TRBV30 with TRBJ2-5, with D unclear. Trimming took 5 bases from V and 4 from J, leaving 17 bases between them. The CDR3 length is 14 residues. Germline CDR1 and CDR2: GTSNPN and SVGIG (reference sequence). The CDR3, as DNA: TGTGCCTGGGACTTCCTAGGCCCGGGAGAGACCCAGTACTTC. Translating it yields CAWDFLGPGETQYF.

This clone has a handful of counts. V is TRBV7-3 and J is TRBJ2-2, with 8 bases matching TRBD1. Germline V gene data show CDR1 as SGHTA and CDR2 as FQGTGA. The CDR3 has 14 residues. V dropped 6 bases and J dropped 7; count of bases not matched to a gene: 7. CDR3 nucleotide sequence: TGTGCCAGCAGAGGACAGGGTTTTGGCGGGGAGCTGTTTTTT. It yields the protein CASRGQGFGGELFF.

This sequence joins TRBV9 and TRBJ2-5, with 13 bases lining up with TRBD2. The CDR3 covers 17 residues. Germline loops: CDR1 SGDLS, CDR2 YYNGEE. V lost 4 bases and J lost 1; bases outside the gene matches: 7. The CDR3 region has the DNA TGTGCCAGCAGCCCAGGGACTAGCGGGACTCTCCAAGAGACCCAGTACTTC. Its protein is CASSPGTSGTLQETQYF.

This clone was detected only a few times. The rearrangement uses TRBV18 and TRBJ1-5; 11 bases are a match to TRBD1. With 3 bases clipped from V and 16 bases from J, the junction kept 14 bases outside the gene matches. CDR1 and CDR2 from the germline V gene are KGHSH and LQKENI. The CDR3 totals 15 residues. The CDR3 DNA is TGTGCCAGCTCACCCTCGGACAGGGGGCGACTCCGACCACATTTT. Translation gives CASSPSDRGRLRPHF.

This clone was seen a few times. This chain links TRBV29-1 with TRBJ2-1; possible D gene TRBD2, 6 bases. This CDR3 is 13 amino acids long. CDR1 and CDR2 from the germline V gene are SQVTM and ANQGSEA. Trimming removed 3 bases at V and 4 bases at J, with 10 bases between. The CDR3 DNA sequence: TGCAGCGTTGAGGCTGGGGGGTACAATGAGCAGTTCTTC. Translated: CSVEAGGYNEQFF.